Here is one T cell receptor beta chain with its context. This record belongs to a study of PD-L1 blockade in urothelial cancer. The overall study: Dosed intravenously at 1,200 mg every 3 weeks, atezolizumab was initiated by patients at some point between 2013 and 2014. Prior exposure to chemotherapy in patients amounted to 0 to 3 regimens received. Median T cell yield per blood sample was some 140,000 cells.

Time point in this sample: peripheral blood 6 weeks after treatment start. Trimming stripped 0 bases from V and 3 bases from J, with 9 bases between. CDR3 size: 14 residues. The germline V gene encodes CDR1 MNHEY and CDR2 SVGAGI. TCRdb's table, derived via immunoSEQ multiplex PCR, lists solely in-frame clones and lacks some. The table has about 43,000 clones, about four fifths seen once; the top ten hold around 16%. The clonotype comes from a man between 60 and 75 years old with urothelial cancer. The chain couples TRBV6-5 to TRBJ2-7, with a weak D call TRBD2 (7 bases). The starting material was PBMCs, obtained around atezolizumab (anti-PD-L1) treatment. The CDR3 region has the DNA TGTGCCAGCAGTTACTCGAGGGGGGGCTACGAGCAGTACTTC. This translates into CASSYSRGGYEQYF.